This T cell receptor (beta chain) was sequenced for a study of response to subunit inactivated influenza vaccine. TCRdb called the RT-PCR reads again in MiXCR, with one record for every CDR3 protein. Of a few hundred thousand distinct CDR3 sequences listed, around 10% are singletons. This clonotype was counted ten times or more. Germline lookup yields CDR1 LGHDT and CDR2 YNNKEL (reference sequence). Deletions cut 4 bases from V and 1 base from J, with 13 bases between. The CDR3 has 15 amino acids. These data also formed part of another study, on T cells expressing NK-cell markers. That paper notes: 5'RACE template switching with UMIs generated TCR beta cDNA. Sorted T-cell subsets CD3+CD56+NKG2C+, CD3+CD56+NKG2C- and CD3+CD56-NKG2C+ were TCR beta-sequenced. Several experiments confined sorting to alpha-beta TCR T cells with an anti-gamma-delta TCR antibody. As a fraction of CD8+ T cells, dominant NKG2C+ clonotypes reached about 1.0-7.0% in more than five donors.

The sequence was collected from a man aged 45 to 65 who received an inactivated influenza vaccine. The chain links TRBV3-1 to TRBJ2-5; D may be TRBD1 or TRBD2 (5 bases each). Here the sequenced sample was PBMCs from blood, taken on the day of vaccination. The CDR3 sequence: CASSREGIIQETQYF. The CDR3 DNA reads TGTGCCAGCAGCCGAGAGGGGATCATCCAAGAGACCCAGTACTTC.